The 23 T cell receptor beta chains listed next were all sequenced from one sample in a study of shared clonotypes between healthy human individuals. Libraries were prepared by immunoSEQ multiplex PCR; TCRdb keeps only in-frame clonotypes and omits some of them. The sample lists around 1,900,000 clones; around 95% were seen once. Naivety among CD8 cells was defined by CD45RO negativity and positive CCR7 selection, thereby excluding terminally differentiated effector memory CD45RA+ cells. Sequencing was carried out using naive CD8+ T cells from PBMCs. These receptors all come from a man between 18 and 29 years old in good health. Some clones in this sample may be carry-over from other donors' samples.

V gene TRBV6-5 combines with J gene TRBJ2-3, with 12 bases matching TRBD2. CDR3 size: 16 residues. Germline V gives CDR1 MNHEY, CDR2 SVGAGI. With V trimmed by 4 bases and J by 6 bases, 8 bases remained unmatched. CDR3 bases: TGTGCCAGCAGTTCCCGGACTAGCGGGGTGGGGGATACGCAGTATTTT. It yields the protein CASSSRTSGVGDTQYF.

V usage is TRBV6-6 and J usage is TRBJ1-2; D ambiguous. This CDR3 is 11 amino acids long. Trimming took off 0 bases at V and 13 bases at J, with 9 bases between the two ends. Germline V gives CDR1 MNHNY, CDR2 SVGAGI (reference sequence). The CDR3 sequence is CASSYSLVRTF. The CDR3 nucleotides are TGTGCCAGCAGTTACTCGCTGGTACGCACCTTC.

About this clone itself: One end of the junction varies from germline; a read error may be responsible. V usage is TRBV2 and J usage is TRBJ2-3, with a weak D call TRBD2 (6 bases). Germline CDR1 reads SNHLY; CDR2 reads FYNNEI. The CDR3 spans 11 residues. CDR3 amino acids: CASREEWDFDF. Here the CDR3 DNA reads TGTGCCAGCAGAGAAGAATGGGACTTTGATTTT. Complete variable domain (other parts from reference TRBV2 and TRBJ2-3): EPEVTQTPSHQVTQMGQEVILRCVPISNHLYFYWYRQILGQKVEFLVSFYNNEISEKSEIFDDQFSVERPDGSNFTLKIRSTKLEDSAMYFCASREEWDFDFGPGTRLTVL.

This clone was counted once. The chain combines TRBV6-1 with TRBJ2-3; D may be TRBD1 (6 bases). This CDR3 spans 17 amino acids. The germline CDR1 and CDR2 sequences are MNHNS and SASEGT. V dropped 4 bases and J dropped 0 bases, with 17 bases sitting between them. The CDR3 loop reads CASSGGGGADSTDTQYF. The CDR3 DNA is TGTGCCAGCAGTGGGGGTGGGGGCGCCGACAGCACAGATACGCAGTATTTT.

The V gene is TRBV5-8, the J gene TRBJ1-1; D may be TRBD1 (6 bases). CDR1 is SGHTS, CDR2 YDEGEE, per germline. The CDR3 is made up of 15 amino acids. The V end lost 0 bases, the J end lost 1 base, and 10 bases lay between the germline ends. The CDR3 region is CASSLGRGWNTEAFF. The CDR3, as DNA: TGTGCCAGCAGCTTGGGCAGGGGCTGGAACACTGAAGCTTTCTTT.

J is TRBJ2-7 and V is TRBV14; D is undetermined. Germline-derived CDR1 and CDR2 are SGHDN and FVKESK. CDR3 length equals 13 residues. With 1 base removed from V and 2 bases from J, the gap between germline ends came to 6 bases. CDR3 in amino acids: CASSQGVAYEQYF. DNA of the CDR3: TGTGCCAGCAGCCAAGGAGTGGCCTACGAGCAGTACTTC.

The sample holds a few counts of this clone. This chain joins TRBV6-5 and TRBJ1-1, with 8 bases lining up with TRBD1. J was trimmed by 2 bases and V by 2 bases; bases with no gene match: 4. The CDR3 loop spans 15 amino acids. Germline CDR1 MNHEY, CDR2 SVGAGI. CDR3 protein: CASSYGQGANTEAFF. The CDR3 DNA follows: TGTGCCAGCAGTTACGGTCAGGGGGCAAACACTGAAGCTTTCTTT.

This clone was counted once. At the DNA level, this CDR3 is encoded by other sequences in the same sample as well. This chain connects TRBV15 to TRBJ2-5, with 8 bases lining up with TRBD2. In germline, CDR1 is LNHNV, CDR2 YYDKDF (reference sequence). Trimming at V came to 1 base and at J to 5 bases, leaving 0 bases not matched to a gene. This CDR3 has 13 residues. The CDR3 sequence: CATSRGGGETQYF. CDR3 sequence (DNA): TGTGCCACCAGCAGAGGCGGGGGGGAGACCCAGTACTTC. Using reference TRBV15 and TRBJ2-5 for the parts outside the CDR3, the full variable domain is DAMVIQNPRYQVTQFGKPVTLSCSQTLNHNVMYWYQQKSSQAPKLLFHYYDKDFNNEADTPDNFQSRRPNTSFCFLDIRSPGLGDTAMYLCATSRGGGETQYFGPGTRLLVL.

The sample holds one count of this clone. One end of the junction varies from germline; a read error may be responsible. The rearrangement links TRBV7-6 to TRBJ2-3, with TRBD2 as a possible D gene (5 bases). The CDR3 length is 13 residues. Germline assignment: CDR1 SGHVS and CDR2 FNYEAQ. DNA for the CDR3: TGTGCCAGCAGTTTAGCGTTCGCAGATACGCAGTATTTT. Translated: CASSLAFADTQYF.

The chain uses TRBV6-1 and TRBJ2-4, with D possibly matching TRBD1 (6 bases). The germline V gene encodes CDR1 MNHNS and CDR2 SASEGT. This CDR3 has 12 amino acids. The germline V and J ends were trimmed by 6 bases and 15 bases, with 18 bases remaining between them. CDR3 residues: CASRERQEVLYF. The CDR3, as DNA: TGTGCCAGCAGGGAACGACAGGAGGTACTGTACTTC.

The chain links TRBV28 to TRBJ1-3; D is possibly TRBD1 (5 bases). V lost 8 bases and J 1 base, leaving 15 bases between the germline ends. The CDR3 runs to 15 residues. The V gene's germline CDR1 is MDHEN and CDR2 SYDVKM. CDR3 in amino acids: CASDRPDSSGNTIYF. CDR3 bases: TGTGCCAGCGATCGACCCGACAGTTCTGGAAACACCATATATTTT.

The rearrangement joins TRBV6-1 to TRBJ1-2, with 11 bases matching TRBD1. V lost 2 bases, J lost 4 bases, and 12 bases stayed unmatched. CDR3 size: 18 residues. Germline-derived CDR1 and CDR2 are MNHNS and SASEGT. This CDR3 is CASSELRTGGENGYGYTF. CDR3 sequence (DNA): TGTGCCAGCAGTGAACTCAGGACAGGGGGCGAGAATGGCTATGGCTACACCTTC.

This chain links TRBV7-3 with TRBJ2-2; D tentatively reads TRBD1 or TRBD2 (6 bases each). Trimming took 2 bases from V and 2 from J, leaving 15 bases between them. The CDR3 is 17 amino acids. Germline CDR1 SGHTA, CDR2 FQGTGA. The CDR3 nucleotides are TGTGCCAGCAGCTTAGCGTCGGGGGCTACTAACACCGGGGAGCTGTTTTTT. It translates to CASSLASGATNTGELFF.

The chain couples TRBV13 to TRBJ1-3; D is uncertain. From germline, CDR1 is PRHDT and CDR2 FYEKMQ (reference sequence). CDR3 size: 17 residues. V lost 4 bases and J 0 bases, leaving 16 bases between the germline ends. CDR3 DNA sequence: TGTGCCAGCAGCTCCCAAATGGACGGCCACTCTGGAAACACCATATATTTT. Amino acids: CASSSQMDGHSGNTIYF.

The rearrangement links TRBV4-1 to TRBJ2-7, with D unclear. Looked up from germline, CDR1 is MGHRA and CDR2 is YSYEKL. The CDR3 consists of 13 residues. V dropped 4 bases and J dropped 4 bases, with 11 bases sitting between them. The CDR3: CASSPRKGYEQYF. The CDR3 nucleotides are TGCGCCAGCAGCCCCCGGAAGGGATACGAGCAGTACTTC.

V gene TRBV21-1 combines with J gene TRBJ2-3; TRBD2, the table's D call, was not compared with the DNA. TRBV21-1 is an annotated pseudogene. CDR3 length: 17 amino acids. The CDR3 loop reads CASSKGGLAGREDTQYF. The CDR3 DNA follows: TGTGCCAGCAGCAAAGGCGGACTAGCGGGACGGGAAGATACGCAGTATTTT.

V is TRBV9 and J is TRBJ1-6, with 7 bases that match TRBD1. The CDR3 is made up of 15 amino acids. Germline V gene data show CDR1 as SGDLS and CDR2 as YYNGEE. V shed 3 bases, J shed 7 bases, and the junction held 7 bases outside the gene matches. For the CDR3, the DNA is TGTGCCAGCAGCGATCGGGACAGCGTGAATTCACCCCTCCACTTT. It is translated as CASSDRDSVNSPLHF.

CDR3: CASSIGGPWSSYNEQFF. CDR3 nucleotide sequence: TGTGCCAGTAGTATAGGGGGGCCCTGGAGCTCCTACAATGAGCAGTTCTTC. The rearrangement uses TRBV19 and TRBJ2-1; possible D gene TRBD1, 6 bases. This CDR3 comprises 17 residues. The germline V and J ends were trimmed by 1 base and 0 bases, with 13 bases remaining between them. The V gene's germline CDR1 is LNHDA and CDR2 SQIVND (reference sequence).

V is TRBV7-3 and J is TRBJ2-1; TRBD1 is a possible D gene (5 bases). The CDR3 has 16 residues. In germline, CDR1 is SGHTA, CDR2 FQGTGA. Between the trimmed V and J ends, which lost 2 bases and 0 bases, there was a span of 11 bases. CDR3 sequence: CASSLGFQGSYNEQFF. DNA of the CDR3: TGTGCCAGCAGCTTAGGGTTCCAGGGCTCCTACAATGAGCAGTTCTTC.

V gene TRBV10-3 combines with J gene TRBJ2-7; 8 nucleotides line up with TRBD2. CDR1 and CDR2 from the germline V gene are ENHRY and SYGVKD. J was trimmed by 4 bases and V by 6 bases; bases with no gene match: 2. The CDR3 runs to 12 residues. The CDR3 sequence is CAIRASGYEQYF. The CDR3 bases are TGTGCCATCAGGGCTAGCGGGTACGAGCAGTACTTC.

The chain is built from TRBV19 and TRBJ1-2; D perhaps matches TRBD1 (5 bases). The ends were cut back, 8 bases at V and 3 bases at J, with 16 bases in the middle. Germline V gene data show CDR1 as LNHDA and CDR2 as SQIVND (reference sequence). This CDR3 is built from 14 residues. The CDR3 nucleotides read TGTGCCAGTCGGCTGGACGAGGGGTACTATGGCTACACCTTC. Encoded protein: CASRLDEGYYGYTF.

The V call is TRBV30, the J call TRBJ2-1; D is perhaps TRBD1 (6 bases). This CDR3 has 17 amino acids. The V end was cut by 7 bases, the J end by 5 bases, with 27 bases between. The V gene's germline CDR1 is GTSNPN and CDR2 SVGIG (reference sequence). The CDR3 nucleotides read TGTGCCTCCGATTCCCCCTTCCCAGGGGCCCCCGACAATGAGCAGTTCTTC. Translating gives CASDSPFPGAPDNEQFF. The entire variable domain, with the rest obtained from reference TRBV30 and TRBJ2-1, is as follows: SQTIHQWPATLVQPVGSPLSLECTVEGTSNPNLYWYRQAAGRGLQLLFYSVGIGQISSEVPQNLSASRPQDRQFILSSKKLLLSDSGFYLCASDSPFPGAPDNEQFFGPGTRLTVL.

The rearrangement uses TRBV6-5 and TRBJ2-7; D is ambiguous. Trimming stripped 0 bases from V and 3 bases from J, with 12 bases between. The length of the CDR3 is 15 residues. Germline lookup yields CDR1 MNHEY and CDR2 SVGAGI. DNA of the CDR3: TGTGCCAGCAGTTACTCCGTCGGGCAGAACTACGAGCAGTACTTC. This sequence encodes CASSYSVGQNYEQYF.